This TCR beta chain comes out of a study of T cell changes during pregnancy in multiple sclerosis. Some clones are missing from TCRdb's copy, which holds only in-frame ones; the method was immunoSEQ multiplex PCR. The profile covers approximately 100,000 clones, with more than 85% appearing a single time and about 3.4% taken by the ten largest. Germline values: CDR1 MNHNY, CDR2 SVGAGI (reference sequence). V was cut by 0 bases and J by 3 bases, with 10 bases left in between. The CDR3 loop spans 15 amino acids. This sequence was found in a female donor with multiple sclerosis, enrolled in a pregnancy study. The sample was peripheral blood, taken in the second trimester of pregnancy. This rearrangement joins TRBV6-6 to TRBJ2-3, with D tentatively TRBD2 (7 bases). For the CDR3, the DNA is TGTGCCAGCAGTTACTCGAAGGGGGGGACAGATACGCAGTATTTT. Its translation is CASSYSKGGTDTQYF.